A single sample is the source of the 21 T cell receptor beta chains below, sequenced in a study of CD8 T cells in Susac syndrome. An input of 0.5 to 1 ug of RNA was subjected to reverse transcription using random hexamers. Using its own MiXCR run on the immunoSEQ multiplex PCR reads, TCRdb lists one record per CDR3 protein. The profile shows roughly 130,000 distinct CDR3 sequences, roughly 96% of them singletons. The material sequenced was CD4+ T cells from PBMCs. All receptors derive from a human donor in good health.

The V and J genes are TRBV15 and TRBJ2-5, with D possibly matching TRBD2 (6 bases). CDR1 is LNHNV, CDR2 YYDKDF, per germline (reference sequence). CDR3 length: 15 amino acids. With 1 base removed from V and 2 bases from J, the gap between germline ends came to 11 bases. DNA for the CDR3: TGTGCCACCAGCAGAGTCATCGGGAGACAAGAGACCCAGTACTTC. Translation: CATSRVIGRQETQYF.

This rearrangement joins TRBV5-1 to TRBJ2-4; D is possibly TRBD1 or TRBD2 (5 bases each). V gave up 0 bases and J gave up 3 bases, with 10 bases separating them. This CDR3 has 15 amino acids. CDR1 is SGHRS and CDR2 is YFSETQ in the germline V gene. The CDR3 reads CASSLVGDGKNIQYF. The CDR3 DNA follows: TGCGCCAGCAGCTTGGTAGGGGACGGCAAAAACATTCAGTACTTC.

This rearrangement joins TRBV20-1 to TRBJ1-3; D call uncertain. The CDR3 length is 12 residues. Trimming left V 3 bases short and J 2 bases short, with 5 bases between. CDR1 and CDR2 from the germline V gene are DFQATT and SNEGSKA (reference sequence). In DNA form, the CDR3 reads TGCAGTGCTAGCCGGACTGGAAACACCATATATTTT. Its protein product is CSASRTGNTIYF.

This chain links TRBV29-1 with TRBJ2-3, with D tentatively TRBD2 (7 bases). V lost 4 bases to trimming and J lost 5 bases, with 13 bases between them. Germline V gene data show CDR1 as SQVTM and CDR2 as ANQGSEA. This CDR3 contains 13 residues. CDR3 residues: CSVVGGAIDTQYF. As DNA, the CDR3 is TGCAGCGTTGTGGGGGGGGCAATAGATACGCAGTATTTT.

Remarks on this clonotype: A read error may produce the germline difference seen at one junction end. The chain couples TRBV10-3 to TRBJ2-5, with 9 positions matching TRBD1. The CDR3 loop spans 14 amino acids. The germline V gene encodes CDR1 ENHRY and CDR2 SYGVKD. CDR3 loop: CAISGTGREETQYF. The DNA for the CDR3 is TGCGCCATCAGTGGGACAGGGAGGGAAGAGACCCAGTACTTC.

The rearrangement uses TRBV19 and TRBJ1-5, with TRBD1 matching over 7 bases. The germline V gene has CDR1 LNHDA and CDR2 SQIVND (reference sequence). The CDR3 covers 15 residues. With 3 bases clipped from V and 0 bases from J, the junction kept 2 bases outside the gene matches. The chain's CDR3 is CASSIYRGSNQPQHF. In DNA, the CDR3 is TGTGCCAGTAGTATTTACAGGGGTAGCAATCAGCCCCAGCATTTT. The full variable domain, with the rest looked up from reference TRBV19 and TRBJ1-5, is DGGITQSPKYLFRKEGQNVTLSCEQNLNHDAMYWYRQDPGQGLRLIYYSQIVNDFQKGDIAEGYSVSREKKESFPLTVTSAQKNPTAFYLCASSIYRGSNQPQHFGDGTRLSIL.

This chain uses TRBV7-9 with TRBJ2-3; D is unclear. CDR3 length: 12 amino acids. From germline, CDR1 is SEHNR and CDR2 FQNEAQ (reference sequence). The V and J ends lost 5 bases and 6 bases respectively, with 9 bases between them. The CDR3 reads CASSPFDDTQYF. CDR3 DNA: TGTGCCAGCAGCCCCTTTGACGATACGCAGTATTTT. The full variable domain, completed using reference TRBV7-9 and TRBJ2-3, is DTGVSQNPRHKITKRGQNVTFRCDPISEHNRLYWYRQTLGQGPEFLTYFQNEAQLEKSRLLSDRFSAERPKGSFSTLEIQRTEQGDSAMYLCASSPFDDTQYFGPGTRLTVL.

The gene calls are TRBV2 and TRBJ2-5, with 7 bases fitting TRBD2. The germline V gene has CDR1 SNHLY and CDR2 FYNNEI. V was clipped by 4 bases and J by 2 bases; unmatched bases: 4. This CDR3 is built from 14 residues. CDR3 sequence: CASSASGRQETQYF. Written as DNA, the CDR3 is TGTGCCAGCAGTGCTAGCGGAAGACAAGAGACCCAGTACTTC.

The chain recombines TRBV18 with TRBJ1-1; 7 bases fit TRBD1. The CDR3 consists of 15 residues. Germline CDR1 KGHSH, CDR2 LQKENI. The ends lost 3 bases at V and 4 bases at J; junction bases unmatched: 8. The CDR3 region is CASSPNRNRGTEAFF. The CDR3 region has the DNA TGTGCCAGCTCACCGAATAGGAACAGGGGCACTGAAGCTTTCTTT.

The chain links TRBV15 to TRBJ1-2; TRBD1 matches 7 bases. Germline V gene lookup returns CDR1 LNHNV and CDR2 YYDKDF (reference sequence). The CDR3 runs to 13 residues. Trimming at V came to 5 bases and at J to 6 bases, leaving 6 bases not matched to a gene. Here the CDR3 DNA reads TGTGCCACCAGCTTCCGACAGGGAGATGGCTACACCTTC. As protein: CATSFRQGDGYTF.

The CDR3, as DNA: TGCAGCGTCCCCGGACAGGGCAGGTTTGTGCAGTTCTTC. Its translation is CSVPGQGRFVQFF. V gene TRBV29-1 combines with J gene TRBJ2-1, with 8 bases lining up with TRBD1. V trimming: 6 bases; J trimming: 12 bases; junction bases outside the gene matches: 13. In germline, CDR1 is SQVTM, CDR2 ANQGSEA. This CDR3 spans 13 amino acids.

The chain employs TRBV28 and TRBJ2-7; 7 positions agree with TRBD1. J lost 4 bases, V lost 6 bases, and 3 bases had no gene match. The CDR3 extends over 12 amino acids. Germline V gene sequence: CDR1 MDHEN, CDR2 SYDVKM. This chain's CDR3 is CASRLQGYEQYF. The CDR3 nucleotides are TGTGCCAGCAGACTACAGGGGTACGAGCAGTACTTC.

This chain joins TRBV7-2 and TRBJ1-1; 10 bases map to TRBD1. Germline V gene data show CDR1 as SGHTA and CDR2 as FQGNSA. V lost 6 bases to trimming and J lost 4 bases; unmatched junction nucleotides: 5. CDR3 length: 14 amino acids. The CDR3 protein is CASSRQGAVTEAFF. The CDR3 bases are TGTGCCAGCAGTCGACAGGGGGCAGTCACTGAAGCTTTCTTT.

CDR3 nucleotide sequence: TGTGCCAGCAGCATAAACAGGGGGCCCGGGGAGCTGTTTTTT. Encoded protein: CASSINRGPGELFF. This chain links TRBV7-2 with TRBJ2-2, with 9 bases fitting TRBD1. V gave up 5 bases and J gave up 6 bases; unmatched junction bases: 4. The CDR3 spans 14 residues. Germline V gene data show CDR1 as SGHTA and CDR2 as FQGNSA.

The chain is built from TRBV3-1 and TRBJ2-1; TRBD2 agrees at 11 bases. V dropped 7 bases and J dropped 6; count of bases not matched to a gene: 8. This CDR3 has 15 residues. The germline V gene has CDR1 LGHDT and CDR2 YNNKEL (reference sequence). This CDR3 is CASTSTSGSSNEQFF. The CDR3 nucleotides are TGTGCCAGCACCAGTACTAGCGGGAGCTCCAATGAGCAGTTCTTC.

This chain uses TRBV7-9 with TRBJ1-2; D possibly corresponds to TRBD1 (5 bases). V was clipped by 1 base and J by 1 base, with 7 bases between them. The V gene's germline CDR1 is SEHNR and CDR2 FQNEAQ (reference sequence). The CDR3 runs to 14 residues. This CDR3 reads CASSLGGDNYGYTF. The CDR3 DNA is TGTGCCAGCAGCTTAGGAGGGGATAACTATGGCTACACCTTC.

The gene calls are TRBV5-1 and TRBJ1-1, with D uncertain. Deletions cut 5 bases from V and 0 bases from J, with 5 bases between. The CDR3 loop spans 12 amino acids. CDR1 is SGHRS, CDR2 YFSETQ, per germline. This CDR3 reads CASSHLNTEAFF. DNA for the CDR3: TGCGCCAGCAGTCACTTGAACACTGAAGCTTTCTTT.

V gene TRBV24-1 combines with J gene TRBJ2-3; 7 bases agree with TRBD1. Per the germline V gene, CDR1 is KGHDR and CDR2 is SFDVKD. CDR3 length: 15 residues. The V segment lost 3 bases and the J segment 8 bases; nucleotides outside the gene matches: 10. The CDR3 coding sequence is TGTGCCACCAGTGATCCAGGGGGAGTTGGAGTTACGCAGTATTTT. It codes for CATSDPGGVGVTQYF.

V usage is TRBV15 and J usage is TRBJ1-2; D uncertain. The ends were cut back, 0 bases at V and 3 bases at J, with 8 bases in the middle. Germline V gene lookup returns CDR1 LNHNV and CDR2 YYDKDF (reference sequence). This CDR3 has 14 amino acids. CDR3 DNA: TGTGCCACCAGCAGAGATCTTGGGCACTATGGCTACACCTTC. It translates to CATSRDLGHYGYTF. Variable domain in full (rest from reference TRBV15 and TRBJ1-2): DAMVIQNPRYQVTQFGKPVTLSCSQTLNHNVMYWYQQKSSQAPKLLFHYYDKDFNNEADTPDNFQSRRPNTSFCFLDIRSPGLGDTAMYLCATSRDLGHYGYTFGSGTRLTVV.

The J gene is TRBJ2-1, the V gene TRBV19; 11 bases line up with TRBD2. CDR1 and CDR2 from the germline V gene are LNHDA and SQIVND (reference sequence). Trimming removed 4 bases from V and 4 bases from J; junction bases left unmatched: 3. The CDR3 is 15 amino acids. The CDR3 reads CASSRGLAEYNEQFF. For the CDR3, the DNA is TGTGCCAGTAGTAGGGGACTAGCGGAATACAATGAGCAGTTCTTC.

The rearrangement uses TRBV7-9 and TRBJ2-5; D is undetermined. This CDR3 is built from 14 residues. V lost 5 bases to trimming and J lost 2 bases, with 12 bases between them. Germline CDR1 and CDR2: SEHNR and FQNEAQ (reference sequence). The CDR3 nucleotides read TGTGCCAGCAGCCCCCGAGGTCGGCAAGAGACCCAGTACTTC. This encodes CASSPRGRQETQYF. Full variable domain (outside the CDR3, taken from reference TRBV7-9 and TRBJ2-5): DTGVSQNPRHKITKRGQNVTFRCDPISEHNRLYWYRQTLGQGPEFLTYFQNEAQLEKSRLLSDRFSAERPKGSFSTLEIQRTEQGDSAMYLCASSPRGRQETQYFGPGTRLLVL.